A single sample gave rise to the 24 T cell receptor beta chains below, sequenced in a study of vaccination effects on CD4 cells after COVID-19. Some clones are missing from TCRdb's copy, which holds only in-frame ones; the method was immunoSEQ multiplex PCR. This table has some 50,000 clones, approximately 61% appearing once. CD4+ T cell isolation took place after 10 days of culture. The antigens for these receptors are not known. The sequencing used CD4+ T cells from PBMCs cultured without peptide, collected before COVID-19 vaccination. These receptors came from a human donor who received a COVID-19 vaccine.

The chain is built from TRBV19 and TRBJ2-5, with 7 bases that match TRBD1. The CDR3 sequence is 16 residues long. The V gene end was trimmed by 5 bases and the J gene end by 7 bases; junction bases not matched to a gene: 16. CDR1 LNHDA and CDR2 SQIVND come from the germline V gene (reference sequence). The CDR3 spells CASSGGRTGRPGTQYF. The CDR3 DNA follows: TGTGCCAGTAGTGGTGGTAGGACAGGTCGGCCAGGGACCCAGTACTTC.

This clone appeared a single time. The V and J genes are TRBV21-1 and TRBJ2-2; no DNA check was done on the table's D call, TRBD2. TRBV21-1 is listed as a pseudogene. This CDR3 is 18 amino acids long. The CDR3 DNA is TGTGCCAGCAGCAAAAGGGGGGGGGAGTTTTTAGTCCCCGGGGAGCTGTTTTTT. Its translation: CASSKRGGEFLVPGELFF.

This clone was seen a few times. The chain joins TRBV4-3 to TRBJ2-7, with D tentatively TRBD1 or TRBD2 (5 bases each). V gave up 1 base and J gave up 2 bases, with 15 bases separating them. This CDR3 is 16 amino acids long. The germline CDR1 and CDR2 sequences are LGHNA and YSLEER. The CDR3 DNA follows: TGCGCCAGCAGCCAAGGGGGACCCAGGGAAACCTACGAGCAGTACTTC. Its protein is CASSQGGPRETYEQYF.

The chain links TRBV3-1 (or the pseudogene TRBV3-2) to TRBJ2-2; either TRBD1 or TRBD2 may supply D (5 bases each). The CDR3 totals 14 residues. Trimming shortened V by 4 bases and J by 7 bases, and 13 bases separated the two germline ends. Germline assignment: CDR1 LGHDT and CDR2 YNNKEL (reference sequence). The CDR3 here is CASSLLGTGGELFF. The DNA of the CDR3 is TGTGCCAGCAGCCTTCTTGGGACCGGCGGGGAGCTGTTTTTT.

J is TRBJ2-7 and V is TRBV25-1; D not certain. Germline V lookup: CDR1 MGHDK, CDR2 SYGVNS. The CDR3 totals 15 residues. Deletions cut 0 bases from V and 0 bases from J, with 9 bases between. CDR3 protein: CASSEYRGSSYEQYF. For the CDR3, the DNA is TGTGCCAGCAGTGAATATCGTGGTAGCTCCTACGAGCAGTACTTC.

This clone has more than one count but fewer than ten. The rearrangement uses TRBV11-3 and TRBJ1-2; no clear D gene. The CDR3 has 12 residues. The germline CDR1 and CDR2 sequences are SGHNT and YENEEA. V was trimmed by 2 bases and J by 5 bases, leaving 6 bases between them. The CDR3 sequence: CASSLYPYGYTF. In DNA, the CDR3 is TGTGCCAGCAGCTTATACCCATATGGCTACACCTTC.

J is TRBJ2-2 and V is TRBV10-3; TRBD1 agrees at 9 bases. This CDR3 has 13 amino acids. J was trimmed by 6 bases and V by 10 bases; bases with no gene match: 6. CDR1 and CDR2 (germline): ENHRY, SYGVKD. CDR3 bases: TGTGCCACAGGGACAGGGAGCGCCGGGGAGCTGTTTTTT. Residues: CATGTGSAGELFF.

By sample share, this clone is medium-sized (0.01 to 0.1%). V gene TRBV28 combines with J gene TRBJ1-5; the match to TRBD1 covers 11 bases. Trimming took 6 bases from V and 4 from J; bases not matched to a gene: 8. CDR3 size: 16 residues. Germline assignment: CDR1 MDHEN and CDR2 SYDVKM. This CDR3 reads CASSSGQGARNQPQHF. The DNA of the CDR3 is TGTGCCAGCAGCTCCGGACAGGGGGCGAGGAATCAGCCCCAGCATTTT. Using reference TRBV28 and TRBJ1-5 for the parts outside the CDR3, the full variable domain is DVKVTQSSRYLVKRTGEKVFLECVQDMDHENMFWYRQDPGLGLRLIYFSYDVKMKEKGDIPEGYSVSREKKERFSLILESASTNQTSMYLCASSSGQGARNQPQHFGDGTRLSIL.

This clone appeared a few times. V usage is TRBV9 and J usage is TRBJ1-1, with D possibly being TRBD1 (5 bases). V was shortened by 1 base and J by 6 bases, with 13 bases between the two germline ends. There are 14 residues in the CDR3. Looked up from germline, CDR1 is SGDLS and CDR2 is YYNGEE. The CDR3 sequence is CASSVSPGQSEAFF. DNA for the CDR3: TGTGCCAGCAGCGTAAGCCCAGGGCAGTCTGAAGCTTTCTTT. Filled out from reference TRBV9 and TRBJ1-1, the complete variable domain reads DSGVTQTPKHLITATGQRVTLRCSPRSGDLSVYWYQQSLDQGLQFLIQYYNGEERAKGNILERFSAQQFPDLHSELNLSSLELGDSALYFCASSVSPGQSEAFFGQGTRLTVV.

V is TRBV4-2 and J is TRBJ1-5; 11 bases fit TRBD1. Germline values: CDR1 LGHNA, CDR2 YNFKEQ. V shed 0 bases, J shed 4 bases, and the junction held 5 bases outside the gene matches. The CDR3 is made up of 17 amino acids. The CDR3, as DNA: TGTGCCAGCAGCCAAGAAGTCGGGGACAGGGGGAATCAGCCCCAGCATTTT. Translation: CASSQEVGDRGNQPQHF.

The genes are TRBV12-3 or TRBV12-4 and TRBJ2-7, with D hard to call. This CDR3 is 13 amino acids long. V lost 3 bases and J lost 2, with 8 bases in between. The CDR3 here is CASSFLTTYEQYF. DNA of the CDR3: TGTGCCAGCAGTTTCCTGACGACCTACGAGCAGTACTTC.

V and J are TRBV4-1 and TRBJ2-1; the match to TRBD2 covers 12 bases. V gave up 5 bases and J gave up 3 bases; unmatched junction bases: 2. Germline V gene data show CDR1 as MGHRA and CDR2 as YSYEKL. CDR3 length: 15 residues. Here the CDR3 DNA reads TGCGCCAGCAGCAGGACTAGCGGGAACTACAATGAGCAGTTCTTC. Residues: CASSRTSGNYNEQFF.

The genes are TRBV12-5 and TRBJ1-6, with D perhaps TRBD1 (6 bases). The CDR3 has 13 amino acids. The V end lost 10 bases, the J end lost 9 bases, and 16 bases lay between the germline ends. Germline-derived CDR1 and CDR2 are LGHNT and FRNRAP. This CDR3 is CATPPRGSSPLHF. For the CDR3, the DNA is TGTGCTACTCCGCCCAGGGGAAGTTCACCCCTCCACTTT.

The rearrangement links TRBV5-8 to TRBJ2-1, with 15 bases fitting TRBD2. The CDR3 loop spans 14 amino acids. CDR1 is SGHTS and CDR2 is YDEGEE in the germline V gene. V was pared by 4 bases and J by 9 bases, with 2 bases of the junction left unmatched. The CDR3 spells CASSRGLAGGEQFF. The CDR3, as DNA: TGTGCCAGCAGCAGGGGACTAGCGGGAGGTGAGCAGTTCTTC.

CDR3 bases: TGTGCCAGCAGCGGACAGGGGGCGGACATTCAGTACTTC. Encoded protein: CASSGQGADIQYF. J is TRBJ2-4 and V is TRBV7-2, with TRBD1 matching 11 bases. V dropped 5 bases and J dropped 8; count of bases not matched to a gene: 2. CDR1 is SGHTA, CDR2 FQGNSA, per germline. The CDR3 runs 13 residues.

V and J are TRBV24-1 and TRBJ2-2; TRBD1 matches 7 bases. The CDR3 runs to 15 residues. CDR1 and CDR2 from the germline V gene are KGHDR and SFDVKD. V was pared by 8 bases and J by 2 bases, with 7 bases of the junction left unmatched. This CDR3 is CATMNRGPNTGELFF. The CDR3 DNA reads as TGTGCCACCATGAACAGGGGTCCAAACACCGGGGAGCTGTTTTTT.

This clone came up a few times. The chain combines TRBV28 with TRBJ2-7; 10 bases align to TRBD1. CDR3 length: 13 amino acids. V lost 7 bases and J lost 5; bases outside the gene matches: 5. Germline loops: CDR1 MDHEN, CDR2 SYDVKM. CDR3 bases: TGTGCCAGCATACGACAGGGGGCCCACGAGCAGTACTTC. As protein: CASIRQGAHEQYF.

In nucleotides, the CDR3 is TGCAGTGCTAGTCCTCAGGCTAACTATGGCTACACCTTC. This gives the protein CSASPQANYGYTF. This chain connects TRBV20-1 to TRBJ1-2; D call uncertain. This CDR3 spans 13 amino acids. V dropped 3 bases and J dropped 0 bases, with 8 bases sitting between them. Germline-derived CDR1 and CDR2 are DFQATT and SNEGSKA (reference sequence).

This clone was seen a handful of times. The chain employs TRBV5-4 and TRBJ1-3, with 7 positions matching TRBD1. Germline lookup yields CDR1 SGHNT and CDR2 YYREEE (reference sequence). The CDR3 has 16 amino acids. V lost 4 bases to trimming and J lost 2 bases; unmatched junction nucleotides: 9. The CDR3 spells CASSVGTGAAGNTIYF. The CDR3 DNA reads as TGTGCCAGCAGCGTAGGAACAGGGGCCGCTGGAAACACCATATATTTT.

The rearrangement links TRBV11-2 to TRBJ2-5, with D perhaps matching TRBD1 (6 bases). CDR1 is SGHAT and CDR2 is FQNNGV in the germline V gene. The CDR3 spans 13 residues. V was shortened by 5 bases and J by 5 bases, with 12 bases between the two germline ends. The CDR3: CASSRTAGETQYF. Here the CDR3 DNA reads TGTGCCAGCAGCAGGACAGCAGGGGAGACCCAGTACTTC. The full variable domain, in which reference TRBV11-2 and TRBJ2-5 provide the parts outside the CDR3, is EAGVAQSPRYKIIEKRQSVAFWCNPISGHATLYWYQQILGQGPKLLIQFQNNGVVDDSQLPKDRFSAERLKGVDSTLKIQPAKLEDSAVYLCASSRTAGETQYFGPGTRLLVL.

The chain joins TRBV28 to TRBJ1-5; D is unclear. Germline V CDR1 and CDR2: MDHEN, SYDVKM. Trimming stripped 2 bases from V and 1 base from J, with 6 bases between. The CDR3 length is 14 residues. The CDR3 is CASSLGGSNQPQHF. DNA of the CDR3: TGTGCCAGCAGTTTAGGTGGGAGCAATCAGCCCCAGCATTTT.

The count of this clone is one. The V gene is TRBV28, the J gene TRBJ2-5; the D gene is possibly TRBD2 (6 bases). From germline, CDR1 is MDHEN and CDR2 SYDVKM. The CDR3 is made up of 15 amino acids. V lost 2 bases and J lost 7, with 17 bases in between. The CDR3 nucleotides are TGTGCCAGCAGTTTACGAAGGGCCGGCGGGGCGACCCAGTACTTC. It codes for CASSLRRAGGATQYF. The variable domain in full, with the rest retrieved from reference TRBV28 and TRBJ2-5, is DVKVTQSSRYLVKRTGEKVFLECVQDMDHENMFWYRQDPGLGLRLIYFSYDVKMKEKGDIPEGYSVSREKKERFSLILESASTNQTSMYLCASSLRRAGGATQYFGPGTRLLVL.

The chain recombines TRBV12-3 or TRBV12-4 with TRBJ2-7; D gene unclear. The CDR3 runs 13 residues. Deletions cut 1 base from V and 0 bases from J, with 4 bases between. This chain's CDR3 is CASSLGGSYEQYF. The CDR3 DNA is TGTGCCAGCAGTTTAGGGGGCTCCTACGAGCAGTACTTC.

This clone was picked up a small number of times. As DNA, the CDR3 is TGCGCCAGCAGCCAAGTTGGGGGACAGTTCTACGAGCAGTACTTC. This translates into CASSQVGGQFYEQYF. The chain is built from TRBV4-3 and TRBJ2-7; 7 bases align to TRBD1. This CDR3 has 15 amino acids. Germline CDR1 reads LGHNA; CDR2 reads YSLEER. Trimming cost V 1 base and J 3 bases; bases outside gene matches: 6.